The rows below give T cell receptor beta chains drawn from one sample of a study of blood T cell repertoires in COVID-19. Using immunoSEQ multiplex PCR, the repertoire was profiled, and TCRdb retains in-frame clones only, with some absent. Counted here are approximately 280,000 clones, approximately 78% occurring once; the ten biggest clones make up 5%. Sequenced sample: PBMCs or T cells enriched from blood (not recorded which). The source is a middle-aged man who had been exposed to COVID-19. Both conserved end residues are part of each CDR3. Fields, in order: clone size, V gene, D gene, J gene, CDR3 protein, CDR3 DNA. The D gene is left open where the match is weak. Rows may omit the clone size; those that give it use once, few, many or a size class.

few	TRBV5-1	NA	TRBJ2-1	CASSLDATFNEQFF	TGCGCCAGCAGCTTAGACGCGACATTCAATGAGCAGTTCTTC
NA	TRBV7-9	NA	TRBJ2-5	CASSLGNPSVIQETQYF	TGTGCCAGCAGCTTAGGAAACCCTAGCGTGATACAAGAGACCCAGTACTTC
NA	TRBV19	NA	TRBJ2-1	CASSQGGEQFF	TGTGCCAGTAGTCAAGGGGGTGAGCAGTTCTTC
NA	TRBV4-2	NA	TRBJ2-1	CASSQEVPRSGLGNEQFF	TGTGCCAGCAGCCAAGAGGTGCCCCGGAGCGGGCTGGGCAATGAGCAGTTCTTC
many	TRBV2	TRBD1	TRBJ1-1	CASSELDRGEGTEAFF	TGTGCCAGCAGTGAATTAGACAGGGGGGAAGGCACTGAAGCTTTCTTT
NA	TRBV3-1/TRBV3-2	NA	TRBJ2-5	CASSQTLGGQETQYF	TGTGCCAGCAGCCAAACCCTGGGGGGCCAAGAGACCCAGTACTTC
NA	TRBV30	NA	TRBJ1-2	CAWSVQWGYTF	TGTGCCTGGAGTGTACAGTGGGGCTACACCTTC
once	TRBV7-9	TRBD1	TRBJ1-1	CASSLTGQGDVEAFF	TGTGCCAGCAGCCTAACGGGACAGGGAGACGTTGAAGCTTTCTTT
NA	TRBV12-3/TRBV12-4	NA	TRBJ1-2	CASSSAGFYGYTF	TGTGCCAGCAGTTCCGCGGGCTTCTATGGCTACACCTTC
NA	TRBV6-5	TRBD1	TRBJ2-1	CASSQTGTGYNEQFF	TGTGCCAGCAGCCAAACCGGGACAGGTTACAATGAGCAGTTCTTC
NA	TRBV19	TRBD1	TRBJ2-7	CASSSPGTGSRYEQYF	TGTGCCAGTAGTTCCCCCGGGACAGGGTCCCGATACGAGCAGTACTTC
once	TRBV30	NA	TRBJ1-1	CALRRGGRGTEAFF	TGTGCCTTAAGGAGGGGCGGGCGTGGCACTGAAGCTTTCTTT
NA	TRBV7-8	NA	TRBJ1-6	CASSVKTGGYNSPLHF	TGTGCCAGCTCCGTGAAAACAGGTGGCTATAATTCACCCCTCCACTTT
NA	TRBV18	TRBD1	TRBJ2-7	CASSSRPSGGTYEQYF	TGTGCCAGCTCATCACGACCATCAGGGGGAACCTACGAGCAGTACTTC
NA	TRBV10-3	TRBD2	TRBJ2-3	CAISSGLAGSTDTQYF	TGTGCCATCAGTTCAGGACTAGCGGGTAGCACAGATACGCAGTATTTT
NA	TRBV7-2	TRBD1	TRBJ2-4	CASSRDSQVQYF	TGTGCCAGCAGCCGGGACAGTCAGGTTCAGTACTTC